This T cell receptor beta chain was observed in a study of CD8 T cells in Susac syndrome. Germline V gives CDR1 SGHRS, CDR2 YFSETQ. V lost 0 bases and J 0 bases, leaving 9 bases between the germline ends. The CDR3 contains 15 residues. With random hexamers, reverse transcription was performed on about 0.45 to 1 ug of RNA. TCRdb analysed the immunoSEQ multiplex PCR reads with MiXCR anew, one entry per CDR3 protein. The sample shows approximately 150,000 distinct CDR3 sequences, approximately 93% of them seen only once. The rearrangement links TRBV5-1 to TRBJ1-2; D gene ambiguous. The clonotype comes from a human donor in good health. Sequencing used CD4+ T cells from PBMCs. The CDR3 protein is CASSLDPAANYGYTF. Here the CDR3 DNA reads TGCGCCAGCAGCTTGGATCCAGCGGCTAACTATGGCTACACCTTC.